This T cell receptor (beta chain) was obtained from a study of Ad26.COV2.S vaccination and SARS-CoV-2 variants. About the study: Participants got Ad26.COV2.S intramuscularly, once or twice 56 days apart. Study conclusions and caveats: Total T cell responses, in the TCR breadth and depth analyses, may have been underestimated. Placebo and vaccine recipients had non-spike TCR breadth that was similar.

Germline CDR1 is SEHNR and CDR2 is FQNEAQ (reference sequence). The length of the CDR3 is 16 residues. V dropped 8 bases and J dropped 1; count of bases not matched to a gene: 10. TCRdb's copy holds only in-frame clones and misses some; the assay was immunoSEQ multiplex PCR. The table includes roughly 380,000 clones, roughly 87% detected once. As to this clone: The antigen is undetermined.

The treatment is: approximately 18 received Ad26.COV2.S at low or high dose, single or two shots; five or six received placebo; per-sample allocation not given. Day 63 following the first vaccine or placebo injection was when the samples were taken. The V gene is TRBV7-9, the J gene TRBJ2-2, with 7 bases matching TRBD1. The material was peripheral blood, obtained in a trial of Ad26.COV2.S vaccine versus placebo. This receptor was obtained from a person between 18 and 65 years old who received the Ad26.COV2.S COVID-19 vaccine or a placebo. CDR3 coding DNA: TGTGCCAGCGAAACAGGGGTAGATTTGAACACCGGGGAGCTGTTTTTT. It specifies CASETGVDLNTGELFF.